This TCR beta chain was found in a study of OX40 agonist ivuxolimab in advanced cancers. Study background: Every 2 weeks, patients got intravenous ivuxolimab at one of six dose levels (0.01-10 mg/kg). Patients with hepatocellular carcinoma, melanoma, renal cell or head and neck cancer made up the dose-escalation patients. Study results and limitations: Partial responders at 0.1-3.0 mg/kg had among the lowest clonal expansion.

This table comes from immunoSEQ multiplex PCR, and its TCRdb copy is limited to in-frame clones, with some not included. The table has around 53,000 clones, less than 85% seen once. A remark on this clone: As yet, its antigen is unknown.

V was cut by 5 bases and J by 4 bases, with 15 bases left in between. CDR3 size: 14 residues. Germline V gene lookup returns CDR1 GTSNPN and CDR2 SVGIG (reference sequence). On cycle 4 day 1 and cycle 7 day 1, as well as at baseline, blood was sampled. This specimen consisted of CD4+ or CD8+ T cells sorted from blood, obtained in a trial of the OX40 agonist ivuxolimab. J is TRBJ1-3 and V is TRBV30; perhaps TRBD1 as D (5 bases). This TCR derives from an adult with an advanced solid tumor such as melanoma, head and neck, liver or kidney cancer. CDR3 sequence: CAWRGRGYGNTIYF. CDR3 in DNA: TGTGCCTGGCGAGGAAGGGGTTACGGAAACACCATATATTTT.